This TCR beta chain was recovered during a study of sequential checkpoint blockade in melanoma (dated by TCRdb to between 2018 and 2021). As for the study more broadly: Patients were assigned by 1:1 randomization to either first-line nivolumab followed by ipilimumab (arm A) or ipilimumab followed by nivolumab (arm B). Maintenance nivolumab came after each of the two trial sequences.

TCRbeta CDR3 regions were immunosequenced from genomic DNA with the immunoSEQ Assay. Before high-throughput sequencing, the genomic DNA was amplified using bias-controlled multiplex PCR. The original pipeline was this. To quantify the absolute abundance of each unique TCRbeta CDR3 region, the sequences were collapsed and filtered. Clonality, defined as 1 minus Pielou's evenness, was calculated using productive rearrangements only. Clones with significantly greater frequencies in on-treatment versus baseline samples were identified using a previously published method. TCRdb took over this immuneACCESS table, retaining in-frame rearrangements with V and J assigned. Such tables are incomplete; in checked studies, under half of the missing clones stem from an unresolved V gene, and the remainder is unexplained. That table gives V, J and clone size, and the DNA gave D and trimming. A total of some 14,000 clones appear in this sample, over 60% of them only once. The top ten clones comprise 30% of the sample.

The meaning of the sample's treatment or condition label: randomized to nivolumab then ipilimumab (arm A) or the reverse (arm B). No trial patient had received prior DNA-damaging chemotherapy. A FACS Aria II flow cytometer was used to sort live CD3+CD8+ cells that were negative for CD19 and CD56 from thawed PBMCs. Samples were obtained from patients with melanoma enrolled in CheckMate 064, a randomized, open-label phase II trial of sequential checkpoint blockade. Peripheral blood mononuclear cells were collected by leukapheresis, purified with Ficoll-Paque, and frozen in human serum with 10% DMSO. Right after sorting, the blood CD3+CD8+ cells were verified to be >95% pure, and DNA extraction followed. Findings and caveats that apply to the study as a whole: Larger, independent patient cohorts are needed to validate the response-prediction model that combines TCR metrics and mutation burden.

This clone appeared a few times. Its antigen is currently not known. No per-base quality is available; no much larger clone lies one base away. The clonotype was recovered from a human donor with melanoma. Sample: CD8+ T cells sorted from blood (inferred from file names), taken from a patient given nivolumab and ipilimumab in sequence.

CDR3 sequence: CASSAFRDSPYGYTF. The nucleotides read TGTGCCAGCAGCGCCTTCCGGGACAGCCCCTATGGCTACACCTTC. The chain couples TRBV9 to TRBJ1-2, with 7 bases matching TRBD1. The CDR3 measures 15 amino acids from cysteine to phenylalanine. The retained sequence is limited to the CDR3, 45 bases, with the frame set at the first base. The germline V gene specifies SGDLS as CDR1 and YYNGEE as CDR2. The germline V and J ends show losses of 3 bases and 4 bases respectively, and no gene match explains 9 bases of the junction.